The 24 T cell receptor beta chains below were found in one sample sequenced in a study of patients and donors after allogeneic stem cell transplantation. TCRdb reprocessed the RT-PCR reads with MiXCR, giving one entry per CDR3 protein. The sample lists 150,000 to 200,000 distinct CDR3 sequences; 24% were seen once. Material: blood, either unsorted or a sorted T cell fraction (not recorded which). Every receptor here comes from a human donor who was either an allogeneic HSCT recipient or a stem cell or donor lymphocyte infusion donor (not recorded which). It is not recorded whose cells these are; they may come from a transplant donor.

The chain is built from TRBV2 and TRBJ1-6, with D hard to call. Germline CDR1 reads SNHLY; CDR2 reads FYNNEI. The length of the CDR3 is 11 residues. V lost 8 bases and J lost 5, with 4 bases in between. CDR3 DNA: TGTGCCAGCGGTAATAATTCACCCCTCCACTTT. It encodes CASGNNSPLHF.

J is TRBJ1-3 and V is TRBV20-1; TRBD1 might be the D (5 bases). Trimming took 6 bases from V and 2 from J, leaving 14 bases between them. The CDR3 extends over 14 amino acids. Germline V gene lookup returns CDR1 DFQATT and CDR2 SNEGSKA (reference sequence). The CDR3 reads CSAPPWGTGNTIYF. CDR3 coding DNA: TGCAGTGCCCCCCCGTGGGGGACTGGAAACACCATATATTTT.

The rearrangement joins TRBV7-3 to TRBJ2-7; D is perhaps TRBD1 or TRBD2 (5 bases each). CDR1 and CDR2 from the germline V gene are SGHTA and FQGTGA. Trimming removed 1 base at V and 5 bases at J, with 9 bases between. The CDR3 loop spans 13 amino acids. CDR3 DNA sequence: TGTGCCAGCAGCTTAAGCAGGGACGACGAGCAGTACTTC. This translates into CASSLSRDDEQYF.

This clonotype has just a few counts. V usage is TRBV6-5 and J usage is TRBJ2-2; 9 positions match TRBD2. The germline gives CDR1 MNHEY, CDR2 SVGAGI. V dropped 2 bases and J dropped 5; count of bases not matched to a gene: 12. The CDR3 contains 18 residues. CDR3 sequence (DNA): TGTGCCAGCAGTTACAGGCTAGCGGGGTCCCCGTGGACCGGGGAGCTGTTTTTT. It codes for CASSYRLAGSPWTGELFF.

This clonotype was seen many times. The rearrangement joins TRBV2 to TRBJ1-1; D call uncertain. The germline V and J ends were trimmed by 8 bases and 4 bases, with 20 bases remaining between them. CDR3 length: 15 amino acids. Looked up from germline, CDR1 is SNHLY and CDR2 is FYNNEI. This CDR3 is CASDKGGVLSTEAFF. The DNA of the CDR3 is TGTGCCAGCGATAAAGGCGGGGTGTTATCCACTGAAGCTTTCTTT. Using reference TRBV2 and TRBJ1-1 for the parts outside the CDR3, the full variable domain is EPEVTQTPSHQVTQMGQEVILRCVPISNHLYFYWYRQILGQKVEFLVSFYNNEISEKSEIFDDQFSVERPDGSNFTLKIRSTKLEDSAMYFCASDKGGVLSTEAFFGQGTRLTVV.

The J gene is TRBJ1-1, the V gene TRBV5-1; the match to TRBD1 covers 8 bases. Germline assignment: CDR1 SGHRS and CDR2 YFSETQ. Unmatched junction bases numbered 5, after V lost 4 bases and J lost 3 bases. There are 14 residues in the CDR3. The CDR3 DNA is TGCGCCAGCAGCAGGACAGGGTCGTACACTGAAGCTTTCTTT. Translating gives CASSRTGSYTEAFF.

The chain carries TRBV7-9 and TRBJ2-5; D gene ambiguous. V lost 1 base, J lost 7 bases, and 7 bases lay in between. This CDR3 region has 12 residues. Germline V gene data show CDR1 as SEHNR and CDR2 as FQNEAQ (reference sequence). The CDR3 reads CASSLGVVTQYF. The DNA of the CDR3 is TGTGCCAGCAGCTTAGGCGTGGTGACCCAGTACTTC.

CDR3 DNA sequence: TGTGCCAGCACCCTCCGGTCCTACCGGGAAAAACTGTTTTTT. Protein sequence: CASTLRSYREKLFF. This chain joins TRBV28 and TRBJ1-4; unclear D gene. Germline CDR1 is MDHEN and CDR2 is SYDVKM. Deletions cut 7 bases from V and 8 bases from J, with 17 bases between. CDR3 size: 14 residues.

CDR3 protein: CASGTGLYNEQFF. CDR3 bases: TGCGCCAGCGGGACAGGCCTCTACAATGAGCAGTTCTTC. The chain couples TRBV5-1 to TRBJ2-1, with 8 bases that match TRBD1. CDR3 length: 13 residues. In germline, CDR1 is SGHRS, CDR2 YFSETQ. The J segment lost 3 bases and the V segment lost 7 bases, leaving 3 bases of the junction unmatched. The full variable domain, with the rest looked up from reference TRBV5-1 and TRBJ2-1, is KAGVTQTPRYLIKTRGQQVTLSCSPISGHRSVSWYQQTPGQGLQFLFEYFSETQRNKGNFPGRFSGRQFSNSRSEMNVSTLELGDSALYLCASGTGLYNEQFFGPGTRLTVL.

In this sample, this clonotype turned up a few times. V is TRBV29-1 and J is TRBJ2-2, with 10 nucleotides matching TRBD2. V lost 5 bases, J lost 6 bases, and 6 bases stayed unmatched. CDR1 is SQVTM, CDR2 ANQGSEA, per germline. There are 14 residues in the CDR3. The DNA of the CDR3 is TGCAGCGTTTCCAGCGGGAGGGCCCCCGGGGAGCTGTTTTTT. It codes for CSVSSGRAPGELFF.

This clonotype was found a few times. The gene calls are TRBV5-6 and TRBJ2-7; D call uncertain. From germline, CDR1 is SGHDT and CDR2 YYEEEE. V was trimmed by 3 bases and J by 7 bases, leaving 8 bases between them. The length of the CDR3 is 11 residues. The CDR3 here is CASSSLREQYF. In DNA form, the CDR3 reads TGTGCCAGCAGCTCACTCCGGGAGCAGTACTTC.

In its sample, this clonotype was seen a few times. V gene TRBV5-1 combines with J gene TRBJ1-1; 8 bases match TRBD1. The V segment lost 3 bases and the J segment 4 bases; nucleotides outside the gene matches: 8. The CDR3 is 15 amino acids. Looked up from germline, CDR1 is SGHRS and CDR2 is YFSETQ. In DNA form, the CDR3 reads TGCGCCAGCAGCTCTTTTGACAGGGGAGGCACTGAAGCTTTCTTT. It yields the protein CASSSFDRGGTEAFF.

J is TRBJ2-4 and V is TRBV12-3 or TRBV12-4; possible D gene TRBD2, 6 bases. V was clipped by 5 bases and J by 7 bases, with 15 bases between them. The CDR3 covers 14 residues. This chain's CDR3 is CASSLRRERNIQYF. The CDR3 DNA reads as TGTGCCAGCAGTCTACGACGGGAGAGGAACATTCAGTACTTC.

This chain uses TRBV30 with TRBJ1-2, with 8 bases aligning to TRBD1. CDR3 size: 14 residues. V lost 1 base to trimming and J lost 4 bases; unmatched junction nucleotides: 5. Germline V CDR1 and CDR2: GTSNPN, SVGIG (reference sequence). The CDR3 loop reads CAWSGQGIGYGYTF. The CDR3 DNA reads TGTGCCTGGAGTGGACAGGGGATCGGCTATGGCTACACCTTC.

This clonotype was recorded a few times. V usage is TRBV27 and J usage is TRBJ1-5; D unclear. The CDR3 totals 18 residues. CDR1 and CDR2 from the germline V gene are MNHEY and SMNVEV (reference sequence). Trimming cost V 0 bases and J 0 bases, with 15 bases left between them. The CDR3 sequence: CASSLSGLLLYSNQPQHF. CDR3 in DNA: TGTGCCAGCAGTTTATCCGGACTTCTTCTTTATAGCAATCAGCCCCAGCATTTT.

The sample holds a few counts of this clonotype. The chain joins TRBV20-1 to TRBJ2-1, with unresolved D. This CDR3 is built from 13 residues. CDR1 is DFQATT and CDR2 is SNEGSKA in the germline V gene (reference sequence). V lost 5 bases and J lost 5, with 13 bases in between. The CDR3 loop is CSAPLLSHNEQFF. The CDR3 bases are TGCAGTGCTCCCCTGCTATCTCACAATGAGCAGTTCTTC.

V and J are TRBV7-8 and TRBJ1-1; D gene ambiguous. Germline V CDR1 and CDR2: SGHVS, FQNEAQ. The CDR3 runs to 18 residues. V shed 8 bases and J shed 0 bases, with 25 bases lying between them. The DNA of the CDR3 is TGTGCCAGCGAAGCCTTGTGGGGAAGGGCCCGAATGAACACTGAAGCTTTCTTT. Encoded protein: CASEALWGRARMNTEAFF.

This clonotype was found a few times. This sequence joins TRBV18 and TRBJ1-5, with D possibly TRBD1 on 5 matching bases. The CDR3 sequence is 14 residues long. V lost 1 base and J 5 bases, leaving 9 bases between the germline ends. Germline assignment: CDR1 KGHSH and CDR2 LQKENI. CDR3 in amino acids: CASSPLARDQPQHF. CDR3 in DNA: TGTGCCAGCTCACCACTCGCCAGGGATCAGCCCCAGCATTTT.

This chain links TRBV12-3 or TRBV12-4 with TRBJ2-2; D uncertain. V lost 8 bases and J lost 8, with 6 bases in between. This CDR3 is 10 amino acids long. The CDR3, as DNA: TGTGCCAGCGGCTCAGGGGAGCTGTTTTTT. This gives the protein CASGSGELFF.

The V and J genes are TRBV7-2 and TRBJ2-2, with a weak D call TRBD2 (6 bases). Looked up from germline, CDR1 is SGHTA and CDR2 is FQGNSA. The V gene lost 5 bases and the J gene lost 6 bases, with 28 bases spanning the gap. This CDR3 spans 19 amino acids. In DNA, the CDR3 is TGTGCCAGCAGCCCTTTCCGACATTTCCTAGCGTGGTCTGCCGGGGAGCTGTTTTTT. The encoded protein is CASSPFRHFLAWSAGELFF.

The V gene is TRBV29-1, the J gene TRBJ1-2; D might be TRBD1 (6 bases). Trimming removed 5 bases at V and 1 base at J, with 11 bases between. CDR1 is SQVTM and CDR2 is ANQGSEA in the germline V gene. This CDR3 is 13 amino acids long. The CDR3, as DNA: TGCAGCGTTACTGGACAGATTAACTATGGCTACACCTTC. Translation gives CSVTGQINYGYTF.

This clonotype has just a few counts. The chain couples TRBV5-1 to TRBJ1-1, with 7 bases identical to TRBD1. Unmatched junction bases numbered 2, after V lost 3 bases and J lost 3 bases. The CDR3 spans 13 residues. CDR1 SGHRS and CDR2 YFSETQ come from the germline V gene. The CDR3 DNA is TGCGCCAGCAGCTGGCAGGGGGACACTGAAGCTTTCTTT. Its translation: CASSWQGDTEAFF. Full variable domain (rest looked up from reference TRBV5-1 and TRBJ1-1): KAGVTQTPRYLIKTRGQQVTLSCSPISGHRSVSWYQQTPGQGLQFLFEYFSETQRNKGNFPGRFSGRQFSNSRSEMNVSTLELGDSALYLCASSWQGDTEAFFGQGTRLTVV.

The table lists this clonotype with a few counts. This rearrangement joins TRBV5-1 to TRBJ1-1, with TRBD1 identical over 7 bases. Germline CDR1 is SGHRS and CDR2 is YFSETQ. J was trimmed by 3 bases and V by 0 bases; bases with no gene match: 8. This CDR3 region has 16 residues. CDR3 in DNA: TGCGCCAGCAGCTTGGTGGACAGGTTTTTAGACACTGAAGCTTTCTTT. Encoded protein: CASSLVDRFLDTEAFF.

The J gene is TRBJ2-7, the V gene TRBV12-3 or TRBV12-4, with 7 bases that match TRBD1. Losses at the gene ends were 5 bases for V and 2 bases for J; bases not matched to a gene: 6. The CDR3 spans 14 residues. The CDR3 region has the DNA TGTGCCAGCAGTAGAGGGGGCATCACCTACGAGCAGTACTTC. Translation: CASSRGGITYEQYF.